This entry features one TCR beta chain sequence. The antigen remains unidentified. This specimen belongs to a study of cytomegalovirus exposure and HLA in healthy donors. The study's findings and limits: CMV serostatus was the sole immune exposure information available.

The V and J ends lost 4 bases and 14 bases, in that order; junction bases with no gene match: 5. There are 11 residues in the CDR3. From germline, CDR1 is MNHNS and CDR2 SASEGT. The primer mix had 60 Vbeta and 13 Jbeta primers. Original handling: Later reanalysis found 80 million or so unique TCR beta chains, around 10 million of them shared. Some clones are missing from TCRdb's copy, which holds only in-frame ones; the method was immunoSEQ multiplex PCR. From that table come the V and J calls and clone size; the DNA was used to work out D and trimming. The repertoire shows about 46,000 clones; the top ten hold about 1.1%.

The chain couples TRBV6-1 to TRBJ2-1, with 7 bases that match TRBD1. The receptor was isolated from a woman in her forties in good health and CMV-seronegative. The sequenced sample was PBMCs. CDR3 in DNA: TGTGCCAGCAGTGGGAACAGGGGTGAGTTCTTC. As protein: CASSGNRGEFF.